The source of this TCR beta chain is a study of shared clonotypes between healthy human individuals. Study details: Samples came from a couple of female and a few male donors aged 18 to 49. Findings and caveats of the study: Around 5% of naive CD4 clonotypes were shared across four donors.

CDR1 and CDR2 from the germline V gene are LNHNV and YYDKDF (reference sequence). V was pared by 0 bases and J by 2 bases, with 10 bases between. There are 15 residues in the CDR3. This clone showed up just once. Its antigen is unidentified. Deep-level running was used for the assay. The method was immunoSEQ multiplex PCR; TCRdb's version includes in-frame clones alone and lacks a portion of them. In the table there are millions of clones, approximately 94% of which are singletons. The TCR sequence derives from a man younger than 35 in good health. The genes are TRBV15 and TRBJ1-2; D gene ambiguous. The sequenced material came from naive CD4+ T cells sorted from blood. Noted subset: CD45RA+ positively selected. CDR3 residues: CATSRDRRQNYGYTF. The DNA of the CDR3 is TGTGCCACCAGCAGAGATCGACGGCAGAACTATGGCTACACCTTC. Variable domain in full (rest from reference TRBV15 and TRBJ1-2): DAMVIQNPRYQVTQFGKPVTLSCSQTLNHNVMYWYQQKSSQAPKLLFHYYDKDFNNEADTPDNFQSRRPNTSFCFLDIRSPGLGDTAMYLCATSRDRRQNYGYTFGSGTRLTVV.